This entry lists 30 T cell receptor beta chains sequenced from one sample in a study of cytomegalovirus exposure and HLA in healthy donors (dated by TCRdb to the late 2010s). The library came from the immunoSEQ multiplex PCR assay. A mixture of 60 forward primers for TCR Vbeta segments and 13 reverse primers for TCR Jbeta segments was used in the multiplex PCR. This immuneACCESS table, as held by TCRdb, lists in-frame sequences with V and J called but not all clones. Of the missing ones, under half trace to an unresolved V gene in checked studies; the others have no known cause. Within this sample are around 150,000 clones, with around four fifths of them counted one time only. The top ten constitute around 1.6% of the sample. The sample taken for sequencing was PBMCs. These TCRs come from a young woman in good health and CMV-seronegative.

V usage is TRBV19 and J usage is TRBJ1-4; possibly TRBD1 for D (5 bases). V lost 3 bases and J lost 8, with 22 bases in between. Germline V CDR1 and CDR2: LNHDA, SQIVND (reference sequence). The CDR3 extends over 17 amino acids. CDR3: CASSIGPRQGGREKLFF. DNA of the CDR3: TGTGCCAGTAGTATTGGGCCACGGCAGGGCGGTCGAGAAAAACTGTTTTTT. The full variable domain, with the rest looked up from reference TRBV19 and TRBJ1-4, is DGGITQSPKYLFRKEGQNVTLSCEQNLNHDAMYWYRQDPGQGLRLIYYSQIVNDFQKGDIAEGYSVSREKKESFPLTVTSAQKNPTAFYLCASSIGPRQGGREKLFFGSGTQLSVL.

This chain links TRBV6-1 with TRBJ1-1; 8 bases align to TRBD1. CDR1 and CDR2 from the germline V gene are MNHNS and SASEGT. This CDR3 comprises 14 residues. Trimming took 10 bases from V and 0 from J; bases not matched to a gene: 7. CDR3: CATGQGGLNTEAFF. The CDR3 region has the DNA TGTGCCACAGGACAGGGAGGACTGAACACTGAAGCTTTCTTT.

The rearrangement joins TRBV30 to TRBJ1-2; 8 bases map to TRBD1. The germline V gene encodes CDR1 GTSNPN and CDR2 SVGIG (reference sequence). The J segment lost 4 bases and the V segment lost 3 bases, leaving 7 bases of the junction unmatched. The CDR3 length is 14 residues. The chain's CDR3 is CAWRPGGQVYGYTF. CDR3 in DNA: TGTGCCTGGAGGCCGGGGGGACAGGTCTATGGCTACACCTTC.

V usage is TRBV21-1 and J usage is TRBJ2-5; TRBD1, as called in the table, went unchecked against the DNA. The J call is uncertain, as TRBJ2-7 better fits the DNA end. TRBV21-1 corresponds to a pseudogene. The CDR3 is 13 residues long. The CDR3 bases are TGTGCCAGCAGAGGACAGGGGGAAGGCGAGCAGTACTTC. It yields the protein CASRGQGEGEQYF.

V is TRBV6-1 and J is TRBJ1-1; D not certain. Trimming shortened V by 4 bases and J by 4 bases, and 16 bases separated the two germline ends. The CDR3 runs 15 residues. The germline V gene encodes CDR1 MNHNS and CDR2 SASEGT. The CDR3 DNA reads as TGTGCCAGCAGTGCCTTTTTCTCGGTCGGCACTGAAGCTTTCTTT. Translated: CASSAFFSVGTEAFF.

V and J are TRBV30 and TRBJ1-1; D uncertain. CDR3 length: 14 residues. V was shortened by 0 bases and J by 0 bases, with 8 bases between the two germline ends. Germline assignment: CDR1 GTSNPN and CDR2 SVGIG (reference sequence). CDR3 DNA sequence: TGTGCCTGGAGTGTACACACTATGAACACTGAAGCTTTCTTT. Amino acids: CAWSVHTMNTEAFF.

The genes are TRBV18 and TRBJ2-7; 12 nucleotides align to TRBD2. The trim removed 3 bases at V and 4 bases at J, leaving 4 bases unmatched. This CDR3 has 15 amino acids. Germline CDR1 and CDR2: KGHSH and LQKENI. This chain's CDR3 is CASSPPTSGGYEQYF. DNA for the CDR3: TGTGCCAGCTCACCGCCGACTAGCGGGGGTTACGAGCAGTACTTC.

This clone was seen only a few times. The chain joins TRBV30 to TRBJ2-3; TRBD1 is a possible D gene (6 bases). Trimming took off 1 base at V and 1 base at J, with 9 bases between the two ends. Per germline, CDR1 GTSNPN and CDR2 SVGIG (reference sequence). The CDR3 has 14 residues. CDR3 nucleotides: TGTGCCTGGAGTGGGGGGCTGGGCACAGATACGCAGTATTTT. Translating it yields CAWSGGLGTDTQYF. The complete variable domain, with remaining parts taken from reference TRBV30 and TRBJ2-3, reads SQTIHQWPATLVQPVGSPLSLECTVEGTSNPNLYWYRQAAGRGLQLLFYSVGIGQISSEVPQNLSASRPQDRQFILSSKKLLLSDSGFYLCAWSGGLGTDTQYFGPGTRLTVL.

This chain links TRBV19 with TRBJ1-1; the D is unclear. Trimming pared 2 bases from V and 0 bases from J, leaving 10 bases between. Per the germline V gene, CDR1 is LNHDA and CDR2 is SQIVND (reference sequence). This CDR3 is built from 15 residues. Here the CDR3 DNA reads TGTGCCAGTAGTATAACGGGAGGGTTGAACACTGAAGCTTTCTTT. Translating gives CASSITGGLNTEAFF.

The V and J genes are TRBV15 and TRBJ2-7, with D unclear. Trimming left V 3 bases short and J 7 bases short, with 7 bases between. The CDR3 spans 11 residues. CDR1 is LNHNV and CDR2 is YYDKDF in the germline V gene (reference sequence). The CDR3 protein is CATSSYLEQYF. CDR3 DNA: TGTGCCACCAGCAGCTACCTAGAGCAGTACTTC. The whole variable domain, remainder taken from reference TRBV15 and TRBJ2-7, is DAMVIQNPRYQVTQFGKPVTLSCSQTLNHNVMYWYQQKSSQAPKLLFHYYDKDFNNEADTPDNFQSRRPNTSFCFLDIRSPGLGDTAMYLCATSSYLEQYFGPGTRLTVT.

The CDR3, as DNA: TGTGCCAGCAGCTTAGGCAGGGGTAATGAAAAACTGTTTTTT. Translating gives CASSLGRGNEKLFF. The V gene is TRBV7-9, the J gene TRBJ1-4; tentatively, D is TRBD1 (6 bases). Germline CDR1 is SEHNR and CDR2 is FQNEAQ (reference sequence). V lost 1 base, J lost 4 bases, and 7 bases lay in between. This CDR3 has 14 residues.

This rearrangement joins TRBV29-1 to TRBJ1-2; 7 bases are shared with TRBD1. In germline, CDR1 is SQVTM, CDR2 ANQGSEA. CDR3 size: 15 residues. V gave up 1 base and J gave up 4 bases; unmatched junction bases: 9. CDR3 bases: TGCAGCGTTGAAGCGGGGCAGGGGGTAGTCTATGGCTACACCTTC. Amino acid sequence: CSVEAGQGVVYGYTF.

There are a few counts of this clone. The V and J genes are TRBV6-5 and TRBJ2-1; 7 bases map to TRBD1. Per the germline V gene, CDR1 is MNHEY and CDR2 is SVGAGI. The V and J ends lost 4 bases and 5 bases, in that order; junction bases with no gene match: 2. The CDR3 loop spans 13 amino acids. CDR3 loop: CASSWDSNNEQFF. Here the CDR3 DNA reads TGTGCCAGCAGTTGGGACAGCAACAATGAGCAGTTCTTC.

This chain links TRBV5-1 with TRBJ1-4, with D perhaps TRBD1 (5 bases). The ends were cut back, 4 bases at V and 1 base at J, with 14 bases in the middle. The germline CDR1 and CDR2 sequences are SGHRS and YFSETQ. The CDR3 loop spans 16 amino acids. The DNA for the CDR3 is TGCGCCAGCAGCCCCCAGGTCGGGGGAACTAATGAAAAACTGTTTTTT. It specifies CASSPQVGGTNEKLFF.

The chain has TRBV6-6 and TRBJ2-2; 9 nucleotides agree with TRBD2. CDR1 is MNHNY and CDR2 is SVGAGI in the germline V gene (reference sequence). The CDR3 has 15 residues. Unmatched junction bases numbered 2, after V lost 5 bases and J lost 1 base. CDR3 bases: TGTGCCAGCAGTGATAGCGGGGGGAACACCGGGGAGCTGTTTTTT. Its translation is CASSDSGGNTGELFF.

This clone was detected once. The chain couples TRBV15 to TRBJ1-4; D gene unclear. The V end lost 0 bases, the J end lost 4 bases, and 12 bases lay between the germline ends. Per germline, CDR1 LNHNV and CDR2 YYDKDF (reference sequence). The CDR3 loop spans 16 amino acids. In nucleotides, the CDR3 is TGTGCCACCAGCAGAGATAGCAGAAGAAATAATGAAAAACTGTTTTTT. It specifies CATSRDSRRNNEKLFF. The full variable domain, completed using reference TRBV15 and TRBJ1-4, is DAMVIQNPRYQVTQFGKPVTLSCSQTLNHNVMYWYQQKSSQAPKLLFHYYDKDFNNEADTPDNFQSRRPNTSFCFLDIRSPGLGDTAMYLCATSRDSRRNNEKLFFGSGTQLSVL.

The genes are TRBV18 and TRBJ1-1, with 7 positions matching TRBD1. V shed 2 bases, J shed 4 bases, and the junction held 7 bases outside the gene matches. The length of the CDR3 is 15 residues. Germline CDR1 is KGHSH and CDR2 is LQKENI. CDR3 nucleotide sequence: TGTGCCAGCTCACCAATCACAGGGGTTACCACTGAAGCTTTCTTT. Protein: CASSPITGVTTEAFF.

Concerning this clone: An end of the junction differs from the germline gene, which may be a read error. The J gene is TRBJ2-6, the V gene TRBV27, with a possible D match to TRBD2 (5 bases). The CDR3 covers 16 residues. Germline loops: CDR1 MNHEY, CDR2 SMNVEV (reference sequence). Here the CDR3 DNA reads TGTGCCAGCAGTCGTGGCCCGGGATCTGGGACCAACGTCCTGACTTTC. It is translated as CASSRGPGSGTNVLTF.

This chain uses TRBV4-1 with TRBJ2-1, with 15 bases that match TRBD2. V dropped 3 bases and J dropped 6; count of bases not matched to a gene: 6. This CDR3 is 17 amino acids long. CDR1 and CDR2 from the germline V gene are MGHRA and YSYEKL. The CDR3 sequence: CASSHPRTSGGANEQFF. CDR3 nucleotides: TGCGCCAGCAGCCACCCGAGGACTAGCGGGGGGGCCAATGAGCAGTTCTTC.

This clone occurred once. The gene calls are TRBV7-8 and TRBJ2-5; D is ambiguous. TRBJ2-7 matches the DNA end more closely, so the J call is doubtful. CDR3 length: 12 residues. Per germline, CDR1 SGHVS and CDR2 FQNEAQ. Written as DNA, the CDR3 is TGTGCCAGCAGCCCGACATTGGGCGAGCAGTACTTC. The encoded protein is CASSPTLGEQYF.

The chain employs TRBV19 and TRBJ1-1, with no clear D. Germline V gene lookup returns CDR1 LNHDA and CDR2 SQIVND (reference sequence). The V end lost 5 bases, the J end lost 3 bases, and 7 bases lay between the germline ends. There are 12 residues in the CDR3. The DNA of the CDR3 is TGTGCCAGTAGTCCCGACTACACTGAAGCTTTCTTT. This sequence encodes CASSPDYTEAFF.

The chain employs TRBV7-8 and TRBJ1-2; D call uncertain. CDR1 and CDR2 from the germline V gene are SGHVS and FQNEAQ. This CDR3 region has 15 residues. Trimming took off 0 bases at V and 6 bases at J, with 14 bases between the two ends. This CDR3 is CASSLAPPGLNGYTF. The DNA for the CDR3 is TGTGCCAGCAGCTTAGCGCCGCCAGGTCTCAATGGCTACACCTTC.

The chain has TRBV19 and TRBJ1-2; perhaps TRBD1 as D (6 bases). The CDR3 is made up of 15 amino acids. Germline V gene data show CDR1 as LNHDA and CDR2 as SQIVND (reference sequence). Trimming stripped 7 bases from V and 2 bases from J, with 17 bases between. The CDR3 region is CASTPGTPPNYGYTF. CDR3 bases: TGTGCCAGTACCCCCGGGACACCTCCGAACTATGGCTACACCTTC.

The rearrangement links TRBV6-5 to TRBJ2-1; 10 nucleotides match TRBD1. Germline-derived CDR1 and CDR2 are MNHEY and SVGAGI. This CDR3 has 15 amino acids. J gave up 2 bases and V 5 bases, and 3 bases lay outside the gene matches. The CDR3 sequence is CASSLDRGPYNEQFF. The CDR3 DNA reads as TGTGCCAGCAGTCTAGACAGGGGGCCCTACAATGAGCAGTTCTTC.

The chain joins TRBV10-3 to TRBJ1-1; 7 nucleotides line up with TRBD1. CDR3 length equals 18 residues. Germline assignment: CDR1 ENHRY and CDR2 SYGVKD. The V and J ends lost 6 bases and 1 base, in that order; junction bases with no gene match: 17. The CDR3 sequence: CAISYSYDRAGGNTEAFF. The CDR3, as DNA: TGTGCCATCAGCTATTCCTACGACAGGGCCGGGGGGAACACTGAAGCTTTCTTT.

This clone was observed a handful of times. The chain is built from TRBV6-6 and TRBJ1-1; no reliable D call. Germline V lookup: CDR1 MNHNY, CDR2 SVGAGI (reference sequence). CDR3 length: 14 residues. Trimming shortened V by 6 bases and J by 0 bases, and 11 bases separated the two germline ends. The CDR3 sequence: CASSQHIMNTEAFF. DNA of the CDR3: TGTGCCAGCAGCCAACACATCATGAACACTGAAGCTTTCTTT.

This clone turned up a few times. The genes are TRBV10-3 and TRBJ2-1; 13 positions match TRBD2. This CDR3 is built from 15 residues. The germline gives CDR1 ENHRY, CDR2 SYGVKD. With V trimmed by 6 bases and J by 7 bases, 6 bases remained unmatched. The CDR3 loop reads CAISLGLAGRNEQFF. CDR3 bases: TGTGCCATCAGCCTGGGACTAGCGGGAAGAAATGAGCAGTTCTTC.

The genes are TRBV15 and TRBJ1-5, with TRBD1 as a possible D gene (5 bases). The germline V gene encodes CDR1 LNHNV and CDR2 YYDKDF (reference sequence). Trimming stripped 8 bases from V and 1 base from J, with 9 bases between. The CDR3 sequence is 13 residues long. The CDR3 DNA reads as TGTGCCACCGGGGCTTGGAGCAATCAGCCCCAGCATTTT. Protein product: CATGAWSNQPQHF.

V is TRBV28 and J is TRBJ1-1, with a weak D call TRBD1 (5 bases). Germline V gene sequence: CDR1 MDHEN, CDR2 SYDVKM. The CDR3 spans 16 residues. Between the trimmed V and J ends, which lost 6 bases and 6 bases, there was a span of 23 bases. The CDR3 loop reads CASSSLAGDPSSEAFF. The CDR3 nucleotides are TGTGCCAGCAGCAGTTTAGCGGGGGATCCAAGCTCTGAAGCTTTCTTT. Looking up the rest from reference TRBV28 and TRBJ1-1 gives the full variable domain: DVKVTQSSRYLVKRTGEKVFLECVQDMDHENMFWYRQDPGLGLRLIYFSYDVKMKEKGDIPEGYSVSREKKERFSLILESASTNQTSMYLCASSSLAGDPSSEAFFGQGTRLTVV.

The chain has TRBV6-5 and TRBJ1-1, with a possible D match to TRBD1 (6 bases). The CDR3 is 13 residues long. The ends were cut back, 2 bases at V and 3 bases at J, with 7 bases in the middle. CDR1 is MNHEY, CDR2 SVGAGI, per germline. The CDR3, as DNA: TGTGCCAGCAGTTACGGACAGCACACTGAAGCTTTCTTT. It specifies CASSYGQHTEAFF.